This TCR beta chain is drawn from a study of cytomegalovirus exposure and HLA in healthy donors. Broader study findings: TCR beta V- and J-gene trimming was later associated with a missense DCLRE1C variant. Reportedly, HLA-A and HLA-B alleles of most subjects were accurately predicted from TCR beta. Reports showed the classifier diagnosing cytomegalovirus status with high specificity and sensitivity.

Germline CDR1 is MNHEY and CDR2 is SMNVEV (reference sequence). The ends were cut back, 0 bases at V and 5 bases at J, with 11 bases in the middle. CDR3 length: 15 residues. Of note for this clone: Antigen specificity is unknown.

Primers: 60 Vbeta forward and 13 Jbeta reverse. Repertoires were generated with immunoSEQ multiplex PCR, while TCRdb's copy carries only in-frame clones and drops some. The sample has approximately 150,000 clones, 84% seen once. The V and J genes are TRBV27 and TRBJ1-3; the D is unclear. The sample was PBMCs. The source is a boy aged 2 to 10 in good health and CMV-seronegative. The DNA of the CDR3 is TGTGCCAGCAGTTTATCCCCGAGGTCAAGAAACACCATATATTTT. This gives the protein CASSLSPRSRNTIYF.